Listed below are T cell receptor beta chains from one sample, sequenced in a study of Graves' ophthalmopathy and Graves' hyperthyroidism. Using its own MiXCR run on the multiplex PCR reads, TCRdb lists one record per CDR3 protein. The sample contains 260,000 or so distinct CDR3 sequences, about 47% of which appear only once. Sequencing input: peripheral blood. All receptors derive from an adult man with Graves' ophthalmopathy. Each CDR3 is given with its conserved first and last residue. D genes are given only for firm matches. The size of a clone is reported for some rows only, either as once, few or many, or as a class for expanded clones.

D: TRBD2; V: TRBV5-1; size: -; J: TRBJ2-7; DNA: TGCGCCAGCAGCTTGGGCGCGACTAGCGACTACGAGCAGTACTTC; CDR3: CASSLGATSDYEQYF
D: -; V: TRBV5-1; size: once; J: TRBJ2-5; DNA: TGCGCCAGCAGCTCCGGGGGGCCGTCAGAGACCCAGTACTTC; CDR3: CASSSGGPSETQYF
D: TRBD1; V: TRBV4-1; size: -; J: TRBJ1-1; DNA: TGCGCCAGCAGCGGGCGACAGGGAATCCTAACTGAAGCTTTCTTT; CDR3: CASSGRQGILTEAFF
D: TRBD1; V: TRBV7-2; size: few; J: TRBJ1-2; DNA: TGTGCCAGCAGCTTACAGGGGGCAGTGGACTATGGCTACACCTTC; CDR3: CASSLQGAVDYGYTF
D: TRBD1; V: TRBV7-6; size: -; J: TRBJ2-2; DNA: TGTGCCAGCAGCCTAACCCAACAGGGGGCTGGCGGGGAGCTGTTTTTT; CDR3: CASSLTQQGAGGELFF
D: -; V: TRBV7-9; size: few; J: TRBJ1-4; DNA: TGTGCCAGCAGCTTAGAAGAGGGGGAAAAACTGTTTTTT; CDR3: CASSLEEGEKLFF
D: -; V: TRBV7-2; size: -; J: TRBJ1-5; DNA: TGTGCCAGTGGACCGGGCCCGGGGCAGCCCCAGCATTTT; CDR3: CASGPGPGQPQHF
D: TRBD2; V: TRBV20-1; size: many; J: TRBJ2-7; DNA: TGCAGTGCTAGAGATTGGCTAGCGGGGGCTACGGTGCAGTACTTC; CDR3: CSARDWLAGATVQYF
D: -; V: TRBV7-9; size: -; J: TRBJ2-5; DNA: TGTGCCAGCACCGCTAGCAGCTTAGGAGGTGGGATGGCCCAGTACTTC; CDR3: CASTASSLGGGMAQYF
D: -; V: TRBV11-2; size: -; J: TRBJ2-5; DNA: TGTGCCAGCAGCCCTAGGGGGATTTGGCAAGAGACCCAGTACTTC; CDR3: CASSPRGIWQETQYF